The sequence of this T cell receptor beta chain was determined in a study of control samples from healthy donors and cancer patients. Using immunoSEQ multiplex PCR, the repertoire was profiled, and TCRdb retains in-frame clones only, with some absent. The table has about 120,000 clones, 88% seen once. Germline assignment: CDR1 SGHTS and CDR2 YDEGEE. There are 15 residues in the CDR3. Deletions cut 2 bases from V and 0 bases from J, with 6 bases between. The source is an older woman in good health. V usage is TRBV5-8 and J usage is TRBJ2-6, with no clear D. The source material was blood. The CDR3 is CASSFVSSGANVLTF. The CDR3 DNA is TGTGCCAGCAGCTTCGTGAGCTCTGGGGCCAACGTCCTGACTTTC.